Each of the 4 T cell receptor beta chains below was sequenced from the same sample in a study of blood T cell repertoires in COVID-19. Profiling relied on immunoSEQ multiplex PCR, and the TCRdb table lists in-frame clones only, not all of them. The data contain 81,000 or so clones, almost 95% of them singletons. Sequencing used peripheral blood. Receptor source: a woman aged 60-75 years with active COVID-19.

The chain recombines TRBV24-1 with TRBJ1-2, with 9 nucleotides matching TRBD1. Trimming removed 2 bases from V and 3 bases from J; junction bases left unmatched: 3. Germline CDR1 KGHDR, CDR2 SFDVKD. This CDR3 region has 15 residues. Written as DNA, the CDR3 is TGTGCCACCAGTGATTGGACAGGGGAAGACTATGGCTACACCTTC. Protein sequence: CATSDWTGEDYGYTF.

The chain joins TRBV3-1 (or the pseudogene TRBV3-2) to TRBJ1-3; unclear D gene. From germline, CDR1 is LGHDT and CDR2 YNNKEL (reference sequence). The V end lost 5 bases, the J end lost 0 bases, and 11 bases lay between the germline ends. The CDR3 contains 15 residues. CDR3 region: CASSTSVNSGNTIYF. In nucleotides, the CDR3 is TGTGCCAGCAGCACCTCAGTGAACTCTGGAAACACCATATATTTT.

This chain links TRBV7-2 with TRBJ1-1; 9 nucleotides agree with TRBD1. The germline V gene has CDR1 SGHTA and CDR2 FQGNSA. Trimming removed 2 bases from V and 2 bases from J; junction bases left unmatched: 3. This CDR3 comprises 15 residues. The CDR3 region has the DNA TGTGCCAGCAGCTTAAACAGGGGGCACAACACTGAAGCTTTCTTT. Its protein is CASSLNRGHNTEAFF.

DNA of the CDR3: TGTGCCAGCAGCTTCGTGACAGGGAATCCGAGAGATACGCAGTATTTT. As protein: CASSFVTGNPRDTQYF. The chain joins TRBV13 to TRBJ2-3; 7 nucleotides line up with TRBD1. Germline CDR1 and CDR2: PRHDT and FYEKMQ (reference sequence). CDR3 length: 16 residues. The trim removed 3 bases at V and 5 bases at J, leaving 11 bases unmatched.